This TCR beta chain stems from a study of T cell repertoires in cytomegalovirus infection. Overall study context: The public TCR beta signatures pointed to both CMV infection and matching HLA type.

V dropped 6 bases and J dropped 10 bases, with 33 bases sitting between them. The germline V gene encodes CDR1 MNHEY and CDR2 SVGEGT. The CDR3 sequence is 18 residues long. MiXCR, applied by TCRdb to the reads, yields one record per CDR3 protein. The repertoire consists of 200,000 to 300,000 distinct CDR3 sequences, with 9.1% occurring once and the leading ten covering about 14%. The study's findings and limits: What dominated the ex vivo response were HLA-C-restricted CMV-specific TCR beta clonotypes. Identification of carriers of CMV plus the relevant HLA was performed using cumulative public TCR beta family frequency.

This clonotype has a handful of counts. The antigen is undetermined. Source material: PBMCs. This chain uses TRBV6-2 or TRBV6-3 with TRBJ1-1; D ambiguous. This sequence was found in a human donor in good health (CMV status not recorded). Some clones in this sample may be carry-over from other donors' samples. CDR3 sequence: CASRTIILGEKGGSGAFF. CDR3 sequence (DNA): TGTGCCAGCAGGACGATTATTCTGGGTGAGAAAGGAGGGTCGGGAGCTTTCTTT.